A selection of T cell receptor beta chains follows, all from one sample in a study of T cells in Graves' hyperthyroidism and ophthalmopathy. TCRdb passed the multiplex PCR reads through MiXCR, listing each CDR3 protein once. The data show approximately 610,000 distinct CDR3 sequences, 14% to 15% seen once. The sequenced sample consisted of blood. These receptors were taken from a woman in her thirties or forties with Graves' ophthalmopathy. Each CDR3 is given with its conserved first and last residue. The order of the fields is J gene, clone size, V gene, D gene, CDR3 DNA, CDR3 protein. A D gene is named only where the DNA matches it firmly. Only part of the rows carry a size: once, few, many, or a class if the clone is expanded.

>TRBJ1-5|many|TRBV6-2/TRBV6-3|.
TGTGCCAGCAGTTATTTTTGGGCAAGCAACGGGCAGCCCCAGCATTTT
CASSYFWASNGQPQHF
>TRBJ1-5|many|TRBV28|TRBD1
TGTGCCAGCAGTTTACCAGGGGGCCAGCCCCAGCATTTT
CASSLPGGQPQHF
>TRBJ1-1|many|TRBV12-3/TRBV12-4|.
TGTGCCAGCAGTTTACTGAGGGGTGAAGCTTTCTTT
CASSLLRGEAFF
>TRBJ2-2|.|TRBV10-1|TRBD1
TGCGCCAGCAGTGGGGACAGGGAGAACACCGGGGAGCTGTTTTTT
CASSGDRENTGELFF
>TRBJ1-2|many|TRBV10-3|.
TGTGCCATCAGTGAGGTGGAGACTCATTATGGCTACACCTTC
CAISEVETHYGYTF
>TRBJ2-7|many|TRBV14|.
TGTGCCAGCAGCCAAGGGAGGGGGCAGTACTTC
CASSQGRGQYF
>TRBJ2-5|many|TRBV7-2|.
TGTGCCAGCAGCGCGGACAGTCCGAGGGAGACCCAGTACTTC
CASSADSPRETQYF
>TRBJ2-7|many|TRBV30|.
TGTGCCTGGAGGCGGGACTCGTCCTACGAGCAGTACTTC
CAWRRDSSYEQYF
>TRBJ2-5|many|TRBV2|.
TGTGCCAGCAGTGAAGCCGCCGGGACAATCCAAGAGACCCAGTACTTC
CASSEAAGTIQETQYF
>TRBJ2-7|many|TRBV28|TRBD2
TGTGCCAGCAGTTTTGCGGATGGACTAGCTGTCTACGAGCAGTACTTC
CASSFADGLAVYEQYF
>TRBJ1-2|.|TRBV24-1|.
TGTGCCACCAGTAACCGGGACGGGTATGGCTACACCTTC
CATSNRDGYGYTF
>TRBJ2-7|.|TRBV28|TRBD2
TGTGCCAGCAGTTTAGGACTAGCGGGGGGGCGGAACGAGCAGTACTTC
CASSLGLAGGRNEQYF
>TRBJ1-2|many|TRBV6-5|.
TGTGCCAGCAGTTACTCTCCGGAGGTGGATGGCTACACCTTC
CASSYSPEVDGYTF
>TRBJ1-6|.|TRBV18|.
TGTGCCAGCTCACTAGATGACAGGAAAATTAATTCACCCCTCCACTTT
CASSLDDRKINSPLHF
>TRBJ2-4|once|TRBV20-1|TRBD2
TGCAGTGCTGGGACTAGCGGGAGCGTGGAGAACATTCAGTACTTC
CSAGTSGSVENIQYF
>TRBJ1-2|many|TRBV6-1|.
TGTGCCAGCAGCCCCCACGGACAAGATGGCTACACCTTC
CASSPHGQDGYTF
>TRBJ2-6|many|TRBV5-1|.
TGCGCCAGCAGCTTACAGTACTCTGGGGCCAACGTCCTGACTTTC
CASSLQYSGANVLTF
>TRBJ2-7|many|TRBV28|.
TGTGCCAGCAGTTTTACGGGACCCTACGAGCAGTACTTC
CASSFTGPYEQYF
>TRBJ2-5|many|TRBV20-1|TRBD2
TGCAGTGCTAGAGGTAGCGGGTCCTTCCAGACCCAGTACTTC
CSARGSGSFQTQYF
>TRBJ1-3|many|TRBV6-5|.
TGTGCCAGCAGTTACTCCCACAGGGCTGGAAACACCATATATTTT
CASSYSHRAGNTIYF
>TRBJ2-7|many|TRBV6-1|.
TGTGCCAGCAGTGAGGGCTCCTACGAGCAGTACTTC
CASSEGSYEQYF
>TRBJ1-1|.|TRBV11-2|.
TGTGCCAGCAGCTTAGAAGGGACCGTGAACACTGAAGCTTTCTTT
CASSLEGTVNTEAFF
>TRBJ2-7|few|TRBV7-2|.
TGTGCCAGCAGCTTAGCAGGCCAGGGCGTGAGTGGGCAGTACTTC
CASSLAGQGVSGQYF
>TRBJ2-2|many|TRBV5-1|TRBD1
TGCGCCAGTACATTTGACAGGGGGCGCGTCGGGGAGCTGTTTTTT
CASTFDRGRVGELFF
>TRBJ1-2|few|TRBV19|.
TGTGCCAGTACCTTGGCGGGGGGAACTAACTATGGCTACACCTTC
CASTLAGGTNYGYTF
>TRBJ2-5|few|TRBV5-1|.
TGCGCCAGCAGCTTGATCGGGCGGCAACAAGAGACCCAGTACTTC
CASSLIGRQQETQYF
>TRBJ1-2|.|TRBV12-3/TRBV12-4|.
TGTGCCAGCAGTTTGTTGAGGACTGGTGCCTATGGCTACACCTTC
CASSLLRTGAYGYTF
>TRBJ1-2|many|TRBV7-8|TRBD1
TGTGCCAGCAGCACCCTGACAGGGGCGGGGTATGGCTACACCTTC
CASSTLTGAGYGYTF
>TRBJ1-5|many|TRBV12-3/TRBV12-4|.
TGTGCCAGCAGTCGGGACGGACTCAATCAGCCCCAGCATTTT
CASSRDGLNQPQHF
>TRBJ2-7|many|TRBV28|.
TGTGCCAGCAGTTCACCGGGACGGGGACCCTACGAGCAGTACTTC
CASSSPGRGPYEQYF
>TRBJ2-7|.|TRBV5-1|.
TGCGCCAGCAGCTTGGGAGGGAGCAACTACGAGCAGTACTTC
CASSLGGSNYEQYF
>TRBJ1-1|.|TRBV19|.
TGTGCCAGTAGTATAGATCAGGGAGAAGCTTTCTTT
CASSIDQGEAFF
>TRBJ2-6|.|TRBV10-3|TRBD1
TGTGCCATCAGAGAGGACAGGACCGCCTCTGGGGCCAACGTCCTGACTTTC
CAIREDRTASGANVLTF
>TRBJ2-7|.|TRBV18|.
TGTGCCAGCTCACAAGCCTACGGGGACGAGCAGTACTTC
CASSQAYGDEQYF
>TRBJ2-7|many|TRBV20-1|.
TGCAGTGCTAGACCGCCCCCGGGCGGGTTCTCCTACGAGCAGTACTTC
CSARPPPGGFSYEQYF
>TRBJ2-2|many|TRBV10-3|.
TGTGCCATCAGTCAAACCCTTCGGGGACGCTACTTCACCGGGGAGCTGTTTTTT
CAISQTLRGRYFTGELFF
>TRBJ1-2|many|TRBV6-2/TRBV6-3|.
TGTGCCAGCAGCCAATCCCGGGACCTAAGTGGCTACACCTTC
CASSQSRDLSGYTF